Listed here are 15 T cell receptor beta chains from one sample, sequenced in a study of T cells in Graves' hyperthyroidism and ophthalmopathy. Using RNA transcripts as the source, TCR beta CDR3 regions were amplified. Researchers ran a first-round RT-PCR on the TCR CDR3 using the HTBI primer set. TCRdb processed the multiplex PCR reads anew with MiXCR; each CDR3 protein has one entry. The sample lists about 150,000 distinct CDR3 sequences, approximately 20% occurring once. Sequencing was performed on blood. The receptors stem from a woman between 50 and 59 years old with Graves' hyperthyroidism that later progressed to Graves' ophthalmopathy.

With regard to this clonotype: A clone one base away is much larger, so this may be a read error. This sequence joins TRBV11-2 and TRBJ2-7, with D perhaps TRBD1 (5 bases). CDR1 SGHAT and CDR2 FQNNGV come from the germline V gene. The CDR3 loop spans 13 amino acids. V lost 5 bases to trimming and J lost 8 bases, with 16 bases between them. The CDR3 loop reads CASSEPGFYKQYF. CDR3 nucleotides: TGTGCCAGCAGCGAACCAGGGTTTTACAAGCAGTACTTC.

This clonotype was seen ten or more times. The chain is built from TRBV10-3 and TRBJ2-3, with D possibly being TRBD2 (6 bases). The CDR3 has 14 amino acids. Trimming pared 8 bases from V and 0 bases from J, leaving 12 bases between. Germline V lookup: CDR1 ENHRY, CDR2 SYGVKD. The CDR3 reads CAISSSESTDTQYF. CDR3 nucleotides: TGTGCCATCTCCTCTAGCGAAAGCACAGATACGCAGTATTTT.

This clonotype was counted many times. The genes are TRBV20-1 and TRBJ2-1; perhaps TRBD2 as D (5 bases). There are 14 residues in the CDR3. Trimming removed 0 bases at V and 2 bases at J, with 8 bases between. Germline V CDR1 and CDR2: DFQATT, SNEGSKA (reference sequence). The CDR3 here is CSAREERTYNEQFF. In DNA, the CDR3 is TGCAGTGCTAGAGAGGAGCGGACCTACAATGAGCAGTTCTTC.

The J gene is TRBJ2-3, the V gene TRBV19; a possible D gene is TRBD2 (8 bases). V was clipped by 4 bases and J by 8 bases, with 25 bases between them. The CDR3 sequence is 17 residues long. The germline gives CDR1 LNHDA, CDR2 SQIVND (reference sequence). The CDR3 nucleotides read TGTGCCAGTAGTAAGCCCGGGACAGCGGGAGTGGCGGGTACGCAGTATTTT. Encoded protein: CASSKPGTAGVAGTQYF.

CDR3: CAISESRGTEAFF. CDR3 nucleotides: TGTGCCATCAGTGAGTCTCGGGGGACTGAAGCTTTCTTT. The chain recombines TRBV10-3 with TRBJ1-1; maybe TRBD1 (5 bases). CDR1 and CDR2 from the germline V gene are ENHRY and SYGVKD. The V and J ends lost 0 bases and 5 bases respectively, with 7 bases between them. The CDR3 is made up of 13 amino acids.

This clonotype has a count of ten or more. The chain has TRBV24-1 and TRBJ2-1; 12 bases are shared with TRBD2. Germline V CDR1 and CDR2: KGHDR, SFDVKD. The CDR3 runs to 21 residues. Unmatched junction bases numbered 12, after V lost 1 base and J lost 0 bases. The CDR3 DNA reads TGTGCCACCAGTGATTTCCTCCTAGCGGGAGGGCCCGGTATCTCCTACAATGAGCAGTTCTTC. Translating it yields CATSDFLLAGGPGISYNEQFF.

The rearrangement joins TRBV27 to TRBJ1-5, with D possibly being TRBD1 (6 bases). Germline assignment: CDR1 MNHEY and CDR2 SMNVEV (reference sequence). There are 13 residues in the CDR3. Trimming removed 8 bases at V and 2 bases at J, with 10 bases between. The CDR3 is CASAQGRNQPQHF. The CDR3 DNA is TGTGCCAGCGCCCAGGGGCGCAATCAGCCCCAGCATTTT.

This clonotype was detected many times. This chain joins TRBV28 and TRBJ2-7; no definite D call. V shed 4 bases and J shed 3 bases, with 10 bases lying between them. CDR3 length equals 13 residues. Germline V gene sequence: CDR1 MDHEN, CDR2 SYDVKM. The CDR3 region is CASSYRHYYEQYF. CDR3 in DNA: TGTGCCAGCAGTTACCGGCACTACTACGAGCAGTACTTC.

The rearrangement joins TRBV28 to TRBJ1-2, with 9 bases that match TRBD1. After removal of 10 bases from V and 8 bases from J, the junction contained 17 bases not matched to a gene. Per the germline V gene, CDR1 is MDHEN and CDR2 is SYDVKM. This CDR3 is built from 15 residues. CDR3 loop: CAIAPPGQGRKGYTF. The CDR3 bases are TGTGCCATTGCTCCCCCGGGACAGGGAAGGAAGGGCTACACCTTC.

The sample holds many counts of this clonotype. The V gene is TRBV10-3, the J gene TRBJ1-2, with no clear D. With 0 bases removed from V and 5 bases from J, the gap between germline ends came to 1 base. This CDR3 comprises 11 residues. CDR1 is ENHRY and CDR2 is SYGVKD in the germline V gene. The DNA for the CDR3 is TGTGCCATCAGTGAGTCGTATGGCTACACCTTC. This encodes CAISESYGYTF.

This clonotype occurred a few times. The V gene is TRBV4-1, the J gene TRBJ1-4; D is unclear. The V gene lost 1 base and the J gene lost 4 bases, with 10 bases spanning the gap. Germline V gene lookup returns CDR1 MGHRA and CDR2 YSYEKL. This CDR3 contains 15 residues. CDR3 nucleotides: TGCGCCAGCAGCCAAGGGTCGCAGATTAATGAAAAACTGTTTTTT. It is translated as CASSQGSQINEKLFF.

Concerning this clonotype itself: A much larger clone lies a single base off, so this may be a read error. DNA of the CDR3: TGTGCCAGTAGGGAGAGGGGCATCAACTATGGCTACACCTTC. Translation gives CASRERGINYGYTF. The rearrangement joins TRBV19 to TRBJ1-2; D possibly corresponds to TRBD1 (5 bases). Trimming took off 6 bases at V and 2 bases at J, with 13 bases between the two ends. The CDR3 has 14 amino acids. CDR1 and CDR2 (germline): LNHDA, SQIVND (reference sequence).

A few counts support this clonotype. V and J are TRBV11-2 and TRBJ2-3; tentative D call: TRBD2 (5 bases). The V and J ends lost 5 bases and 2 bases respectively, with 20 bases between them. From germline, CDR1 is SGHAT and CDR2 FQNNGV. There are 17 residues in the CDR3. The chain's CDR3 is CASSVRSGSLSTDTQYF. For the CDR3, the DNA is TGTGCCAGCAGCGTAAGATCGGGGAGCCTTTCCACAGATACGCAGTATTTT.

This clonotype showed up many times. CDR3 residues: CASRPTSGGSYEQYF. Here the CDR3 DNA reads TGTGCCAGCAGACCGACTAGCGGGGGCTCCTACGAGCAGTACTTC. The V call is TRBV6-1, the J call TRBJ2-7, with 12 bases fitting TRBD2. V lost 6 bases and J lost 0; bases outside the gene matches: 3. The CDR3 consists of 15 residues. CDR1 and CDR2 (germline): MNHNS, SASEGT.

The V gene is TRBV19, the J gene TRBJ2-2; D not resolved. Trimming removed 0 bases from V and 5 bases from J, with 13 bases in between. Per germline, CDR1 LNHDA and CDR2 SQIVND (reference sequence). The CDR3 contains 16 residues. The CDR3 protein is CASSIDRSGRTGELFF. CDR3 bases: TGTGCCAGTAGTATAGATCGTTCCGGGCGGACCGGGGAGCTGTTTTTT.